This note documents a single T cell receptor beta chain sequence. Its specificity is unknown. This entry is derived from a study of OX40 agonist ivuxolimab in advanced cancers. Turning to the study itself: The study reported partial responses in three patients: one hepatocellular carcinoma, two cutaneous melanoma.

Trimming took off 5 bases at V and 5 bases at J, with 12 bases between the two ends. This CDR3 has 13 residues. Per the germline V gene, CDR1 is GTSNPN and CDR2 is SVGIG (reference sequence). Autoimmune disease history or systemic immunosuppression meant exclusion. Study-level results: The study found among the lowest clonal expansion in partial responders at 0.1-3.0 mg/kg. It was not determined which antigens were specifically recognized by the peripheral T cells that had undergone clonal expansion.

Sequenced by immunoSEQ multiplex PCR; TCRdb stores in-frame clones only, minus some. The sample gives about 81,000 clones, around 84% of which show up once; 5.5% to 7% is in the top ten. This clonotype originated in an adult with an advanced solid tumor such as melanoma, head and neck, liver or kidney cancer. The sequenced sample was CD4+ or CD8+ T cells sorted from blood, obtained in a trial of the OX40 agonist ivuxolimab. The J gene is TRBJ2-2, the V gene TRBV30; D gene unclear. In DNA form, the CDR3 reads TGTGCCTGGGCAGACGGTACAACCGGGGAGCTGTTTTTT. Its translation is CAWADGTTGELFF.